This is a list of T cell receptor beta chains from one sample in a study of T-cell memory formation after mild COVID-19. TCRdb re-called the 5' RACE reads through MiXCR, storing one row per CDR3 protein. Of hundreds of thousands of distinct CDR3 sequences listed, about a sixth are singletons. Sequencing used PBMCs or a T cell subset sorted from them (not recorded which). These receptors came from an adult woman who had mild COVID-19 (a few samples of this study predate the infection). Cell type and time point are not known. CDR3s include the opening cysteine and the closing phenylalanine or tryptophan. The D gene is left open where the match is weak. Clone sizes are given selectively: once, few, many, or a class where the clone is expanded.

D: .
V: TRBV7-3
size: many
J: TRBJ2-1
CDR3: CASSPGLTHNEQFF
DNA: TGTGCCAGCAGCCCCGGACTAACCCACAATGAGCAGTTCTTC

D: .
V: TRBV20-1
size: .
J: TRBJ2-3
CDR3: CSAKQGLGTDTQYF
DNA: TGCAGTGCCAAACAGGGCTTGGGCACAGATACGCAGTATTTT

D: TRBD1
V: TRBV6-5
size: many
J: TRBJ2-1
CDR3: CASHSAAAGGRNLLDNEQFF
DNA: TGTGCCAGCCACTCCGCGGCGGCAGGGGGCCGTAACCTACTCGACAATGAGCAGTTCTTC

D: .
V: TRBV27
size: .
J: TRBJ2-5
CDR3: CASSLAVRETQYF
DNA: TGTGCCAGCAGTTTAGCCGTCAGGGAGACCCAGTACTTC

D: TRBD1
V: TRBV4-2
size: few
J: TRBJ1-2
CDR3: CASCTDRVDGYTF
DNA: TGTGCCAGCTGCACTGACAGGGTAGATGGCTACACCTTC

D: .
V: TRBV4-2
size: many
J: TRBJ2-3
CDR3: CASSQGTARMGTDTQYF
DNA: TGTGCCAGCAGCCAAGGTACAGCAAGGATGGGCACAGATACGCAGTATTTT

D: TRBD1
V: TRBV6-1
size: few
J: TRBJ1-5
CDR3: CASSEGSGGVQPQHF
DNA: TGTGCCAGCAGTGAAGGGTCAGGGGGCGTGCAGCCCCAGCATTTT

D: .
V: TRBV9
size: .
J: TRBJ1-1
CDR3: CASSVGSAGTEAFF
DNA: TGTGCCAGCAGCGTAGGGAGTGCGGGCACTGAAGCTTTCTTT

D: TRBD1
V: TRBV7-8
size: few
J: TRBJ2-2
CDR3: CASSYGTGWAGELFF
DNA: TGTGCCAGCAGCTACGGGACAGGATGGGCCGGGGAGCTGTTTTTT

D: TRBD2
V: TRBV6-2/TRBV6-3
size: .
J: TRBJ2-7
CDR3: CASSVGTSGRTIYEQYF
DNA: TGTGCCAGCAGTGTAGGGACTAGCGGGAGGACAATCTACGAGCAGTACTTC

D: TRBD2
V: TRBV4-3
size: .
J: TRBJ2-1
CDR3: CASSQELAGKYNEQFF
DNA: TGCGCCAGCAGCCAAGAACTAGCGGGAAAATACAATGAGCAGTTCTTC

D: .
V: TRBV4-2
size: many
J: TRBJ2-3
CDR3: CASSHPDQAATDTQYF
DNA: TGTGCCAGCAGCCACCCCGACCAGGCCGCCACAGATACGCAGTATTTT

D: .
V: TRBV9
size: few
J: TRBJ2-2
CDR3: CASSVGGGAGTGELFF
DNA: TGTGCCAGCAGCGTAGGCGGAGGGGCGGGAACCGGGGAGCTGTTTTTT

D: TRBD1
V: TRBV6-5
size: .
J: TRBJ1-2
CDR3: CASSYAAGQVYGYTF
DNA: TGTGCCAGCAGTTACGCGGCGGGACAGGTATATGGCTACACCTTC

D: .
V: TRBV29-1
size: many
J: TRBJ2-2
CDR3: CSVDPGGNTGELFF
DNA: TGCAGCGTTGATCCCGGAGGGAACACCGGGGAGCTGTTTTTT

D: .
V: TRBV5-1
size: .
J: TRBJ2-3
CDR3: CASSLGGWEDTQYF
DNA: TGCGCCAGCAGTCTTGGGGGTTGGGAAGATACGCAGTATTTT

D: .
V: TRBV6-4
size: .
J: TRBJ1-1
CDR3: CASSPVPSPMNTEAFF
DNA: TGTGCCAGCAGCCCTGTACCTTCCCCAATGAACACTGAAGCTTTCTTT

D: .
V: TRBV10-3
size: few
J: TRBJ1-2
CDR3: CAISAPMLGYTF
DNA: TGTGCCATCAGTGCCCCAATGCTGGGCTACACCTTC

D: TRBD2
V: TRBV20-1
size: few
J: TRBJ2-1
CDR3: CSAPSGSAYNEQFF
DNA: TGCAGTGCTCCTAGCGGGAGTGCCTACAATGAGCAGTTCTTC

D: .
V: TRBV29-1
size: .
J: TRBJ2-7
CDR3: CSVRIITYEQYF
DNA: TGCAGCGTTAGGATCATCACCTACGAGCAGTACTTC

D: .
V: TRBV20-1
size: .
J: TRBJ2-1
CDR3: CSARTQAGYNEQFF
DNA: TGCAGTGCCAGAACTCAGGCGGGCTACAATGAGCAGTTCTTC

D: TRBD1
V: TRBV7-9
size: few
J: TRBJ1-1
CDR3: CASSSRQGARTEAFF
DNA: TGTGCCAGCAGCTCGCGACAGGGGGCTCGGACTGAAGCTTTCTTT